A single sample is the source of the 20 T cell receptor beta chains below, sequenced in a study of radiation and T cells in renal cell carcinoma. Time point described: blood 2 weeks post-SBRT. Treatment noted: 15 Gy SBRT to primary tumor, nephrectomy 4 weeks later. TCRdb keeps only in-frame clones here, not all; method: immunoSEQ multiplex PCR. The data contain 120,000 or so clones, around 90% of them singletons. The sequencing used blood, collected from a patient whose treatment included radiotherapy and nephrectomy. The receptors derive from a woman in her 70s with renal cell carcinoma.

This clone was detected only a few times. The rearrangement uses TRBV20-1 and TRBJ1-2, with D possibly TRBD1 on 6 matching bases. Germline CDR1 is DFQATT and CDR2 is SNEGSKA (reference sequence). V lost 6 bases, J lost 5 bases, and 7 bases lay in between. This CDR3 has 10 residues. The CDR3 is CSAGAYGYTF. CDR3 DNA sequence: TGCAGTGCGGGGGCGTATGGCTACACCTTC.

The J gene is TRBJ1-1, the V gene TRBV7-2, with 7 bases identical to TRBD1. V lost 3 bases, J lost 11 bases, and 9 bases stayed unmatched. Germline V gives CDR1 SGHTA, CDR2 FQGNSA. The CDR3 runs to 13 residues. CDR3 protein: CASSLLQGKGAFF. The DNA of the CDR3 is TGTGCCAGCAGCTTGCTACAGGGGAAGGGGGCTTTCTTT.

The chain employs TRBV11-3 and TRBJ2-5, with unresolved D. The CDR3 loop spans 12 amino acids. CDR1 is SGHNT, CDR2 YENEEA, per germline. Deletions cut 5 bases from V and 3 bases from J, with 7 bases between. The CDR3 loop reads CASSAQKETQYF. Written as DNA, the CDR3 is TGTGCCAGCAGCGCCCAAAAAGAGACCCAGTACTTC.

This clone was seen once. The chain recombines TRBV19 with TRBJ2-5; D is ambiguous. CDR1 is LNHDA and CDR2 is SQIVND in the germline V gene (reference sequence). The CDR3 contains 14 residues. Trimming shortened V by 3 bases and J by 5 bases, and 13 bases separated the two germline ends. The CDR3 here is CASSMGRPPETQYF. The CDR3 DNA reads TGTGCCAGTAGTATGGGTCGGCCTCCGGAGACCCAGTACTTC.

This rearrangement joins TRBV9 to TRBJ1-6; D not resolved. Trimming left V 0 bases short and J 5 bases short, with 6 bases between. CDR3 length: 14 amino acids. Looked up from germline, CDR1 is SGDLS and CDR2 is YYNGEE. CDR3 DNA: TGTGCCAGCAGCGTAGGGGCAGATAATTCACCCCTCCACTTT. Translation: CASSVGADNSPLHF.

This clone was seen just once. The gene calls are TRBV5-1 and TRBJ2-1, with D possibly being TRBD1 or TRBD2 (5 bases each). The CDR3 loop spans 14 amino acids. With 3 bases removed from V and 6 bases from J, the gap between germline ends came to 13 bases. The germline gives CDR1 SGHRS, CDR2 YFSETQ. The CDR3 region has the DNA TGCGCCAGCAGCTCCTCGGGACCAGCCAATGAGCAGTTCTTC. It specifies CASSSSGPANEQFF. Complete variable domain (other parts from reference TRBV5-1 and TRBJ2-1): KAGVTQTPRYLIKTRGQQVTLSCSPISGHRSVSWYQQTPGQGLQFLFEYFSETQRNKGNFPGRFSGRQFSNSRSEMNVSTLELGDSALYLCASSSSGPANEQFFGPGTRLTVL.

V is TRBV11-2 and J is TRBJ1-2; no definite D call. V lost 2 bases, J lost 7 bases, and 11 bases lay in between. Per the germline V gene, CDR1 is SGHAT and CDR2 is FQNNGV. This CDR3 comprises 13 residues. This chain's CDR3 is CASSLSPPGGYTF. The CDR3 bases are TGTGCCAGCAGCTTAAGCCCTCCTGGTGGCTACACCTTC.

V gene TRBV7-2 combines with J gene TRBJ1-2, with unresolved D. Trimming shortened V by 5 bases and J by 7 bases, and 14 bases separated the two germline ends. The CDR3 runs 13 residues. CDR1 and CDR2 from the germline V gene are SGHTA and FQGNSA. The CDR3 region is CASSASLGSGYTF. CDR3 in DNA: TGTGCCAGCAGCGCCAGTCTCGGGTCTGGCTACACCTTC. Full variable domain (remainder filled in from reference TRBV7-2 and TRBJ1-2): GAGVSQSPSNKVTEKGKDVELRCDPISGHTALYWYRQSLGQGLEFLIYFQGNSAPDKSGLPSDRFSAERTGGSVSTLTIQRTQQEDSAVYLCASSASLGSGYTFGSGTRLTVV.

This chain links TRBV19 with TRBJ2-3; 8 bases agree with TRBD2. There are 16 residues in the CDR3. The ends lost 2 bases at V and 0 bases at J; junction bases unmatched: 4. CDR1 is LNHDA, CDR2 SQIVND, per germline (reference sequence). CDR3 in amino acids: CASSIRLAGSTDTQYF. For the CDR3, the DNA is TGTGCCAGTAGTATAAGGCTAGCGGGTAGCACAGATACGCAGTATTTT.

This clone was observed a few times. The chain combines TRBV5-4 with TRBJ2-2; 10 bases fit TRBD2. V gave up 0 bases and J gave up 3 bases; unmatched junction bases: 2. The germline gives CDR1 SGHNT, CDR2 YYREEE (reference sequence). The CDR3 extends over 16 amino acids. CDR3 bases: TGTGCCAGCAGCTTGGAGGGGACTAGCGACACCGGGGAGCTGTTTTTT. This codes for CASSLEGTSDTGELFF.

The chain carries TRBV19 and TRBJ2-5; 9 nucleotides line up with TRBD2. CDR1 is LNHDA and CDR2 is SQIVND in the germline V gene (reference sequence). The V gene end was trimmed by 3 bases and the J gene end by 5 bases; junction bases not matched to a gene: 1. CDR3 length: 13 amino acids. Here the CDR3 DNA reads TGTGCCAGTAGTATCCTAGCGGGGGAGACCCAGTACTTC. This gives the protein CASSILAGETQYF.

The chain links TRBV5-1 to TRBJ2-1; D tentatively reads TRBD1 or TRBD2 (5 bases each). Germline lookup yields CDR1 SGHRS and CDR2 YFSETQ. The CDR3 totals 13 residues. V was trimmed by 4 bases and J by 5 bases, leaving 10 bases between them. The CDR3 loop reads CASSGDGNNEQFF. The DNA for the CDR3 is TGCGCCAGCAGCGGGGACGGGAACAATGAGCAGTTCTTC. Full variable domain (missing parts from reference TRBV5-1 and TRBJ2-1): KAGVTQTPRYLIKTRGQQVTLSCSPISGHRSVSWYQQTPGQGLQFLFEYFSETQRNKGNFPGRFSGRQFSNSRSEMNVSTLELGDSALYLCASSGDGNNEQFFGPGTRLTVL.

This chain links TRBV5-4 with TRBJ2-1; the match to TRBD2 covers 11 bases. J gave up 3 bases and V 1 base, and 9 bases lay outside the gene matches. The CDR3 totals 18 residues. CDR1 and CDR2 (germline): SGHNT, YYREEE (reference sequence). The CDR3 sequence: CASSLSTSGGPLYNEQFF. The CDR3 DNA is TGTGCCAGCAGCTTGAGTACTAGCGGGGGCCCCCTCTACAATGAGCAGTTCTTC.

CDR3 loop: CASSLIRGGNTIYF. DNA for the CDR3: TGTGCCAGCAGCTTAATCAGGGGGGGCAACACCATATATTTT. The rearrangement joins TRBV13 to TRBJ1-3, with 7 bases identical to TRBD1. V lost 2 bases, J lost 7 bases, and 5 bases stayed unmatched. In germline, CDR1 is PRHDT, CDR2 FYEKMQ (reference sequence). This CDR3 has 14 residues.

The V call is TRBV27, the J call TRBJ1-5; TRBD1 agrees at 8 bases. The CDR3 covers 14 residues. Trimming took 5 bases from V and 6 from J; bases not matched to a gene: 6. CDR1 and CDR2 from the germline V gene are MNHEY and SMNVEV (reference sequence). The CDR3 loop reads CASSKHDRGQPQHF. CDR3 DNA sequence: TGTGCCAGCAGTAAACACGACAGGGGTCAGCCCCAGCATTTT.

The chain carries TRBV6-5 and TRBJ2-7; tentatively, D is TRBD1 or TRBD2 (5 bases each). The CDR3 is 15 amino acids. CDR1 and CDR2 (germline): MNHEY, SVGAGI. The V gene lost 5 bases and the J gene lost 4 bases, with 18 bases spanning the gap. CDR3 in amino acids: CASSKIRDGIYEQYF. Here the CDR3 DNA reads TGTGCCAGCAGTAAAATCCGGGACGGTATTTACGAGCAGTACTTC.

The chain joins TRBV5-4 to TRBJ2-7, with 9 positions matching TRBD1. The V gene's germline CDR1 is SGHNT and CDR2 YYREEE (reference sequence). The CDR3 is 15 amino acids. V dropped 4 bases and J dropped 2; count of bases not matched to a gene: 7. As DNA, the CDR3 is TGTGCCAGCAGCCTGCCGGGACAGGGAACCTACGAGCAGTACTTC. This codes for CASSLPGQGTYEQYF.

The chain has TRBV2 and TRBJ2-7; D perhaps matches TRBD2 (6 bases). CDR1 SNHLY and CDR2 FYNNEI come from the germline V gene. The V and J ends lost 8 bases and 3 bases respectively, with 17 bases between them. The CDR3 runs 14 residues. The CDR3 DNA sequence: TGTGCCAGCCTCGGGAGAAGACAGAACTACGAGCAGTACTTC. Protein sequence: CASLGRRQNYEQYF.

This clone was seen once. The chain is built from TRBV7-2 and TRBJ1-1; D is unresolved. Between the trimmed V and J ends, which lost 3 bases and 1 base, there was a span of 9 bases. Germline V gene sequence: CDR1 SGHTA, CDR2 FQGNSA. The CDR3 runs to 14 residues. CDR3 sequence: CASSFLLSNTEAFF. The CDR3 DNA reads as TGTGCCAGCAGCTTTCTCCTATCGAACACTGAAGCTTTCTTT. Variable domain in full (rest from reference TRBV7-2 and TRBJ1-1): GAGVSQSPSNKVTEKGKDVELRCDPISGHTALYWYRQSLGQGLEFLIYFQGNSAPDKSGLPSDRFSAERTGGSVSTLTIQRTQQEDSAVYLCASSFLLSNTEAFFGQGTRLTVV.

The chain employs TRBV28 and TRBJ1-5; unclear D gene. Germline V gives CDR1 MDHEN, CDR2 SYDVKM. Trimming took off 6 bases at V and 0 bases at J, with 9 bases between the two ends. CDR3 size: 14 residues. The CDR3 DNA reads TGTGCCAGCAGAAAGGACGGTAGCAATCAGCCCCAGCATTTT. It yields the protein CASRKDGSNQPQHF.